This T cell receptor (beta chain) was profiled in a study of shared clonotypes between healthy human individuals. Per germline, CDR1 SGHTA and CDR2 FQGTGA. V was shortened by 5 bases and J by 1 base, with 10 bases between the two germline ends. The CDR3 runs 14 residues. Details on this clone: Other DNA sequences in the same sample also yield this CDR3.

Here immunoSEQ multiplex PCR was the method, and the copy in TCRdb shows in-frame clones only, minus some. Here the sample spans 650,000 to 700,000 clones, 80% to 95% being singletons. Sequencing was carried out using memory CD8+ T cells from PBMCs. Subset: CD45RO+ cells pooled with CCR7-negative TemRA cells. The source is a man aged 18 to 29 in good health. Some clones in this sample may be carry-over from other donors' samples. The chain employs TRBV7-3 and TRBJ2-3; TRBD1 is a possible D gene (5 bases). The CDR3 DNA follows: TGTGCCAGCAGCCTGGTAGGGGGCACAGATACGCAGTATTTT. This codes for CASSLVGGTDTQYF.